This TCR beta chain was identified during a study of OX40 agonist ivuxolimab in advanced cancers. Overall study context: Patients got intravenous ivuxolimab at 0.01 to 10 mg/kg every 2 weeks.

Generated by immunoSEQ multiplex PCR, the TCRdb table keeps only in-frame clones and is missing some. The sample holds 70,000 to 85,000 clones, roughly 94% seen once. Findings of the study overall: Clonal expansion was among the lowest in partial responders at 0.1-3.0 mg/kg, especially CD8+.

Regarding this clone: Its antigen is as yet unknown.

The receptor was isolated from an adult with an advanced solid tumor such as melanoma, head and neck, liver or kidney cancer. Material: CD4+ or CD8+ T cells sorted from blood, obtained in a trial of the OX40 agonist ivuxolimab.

The CDR3 nucleotides read TGTGCCAGCAGTTACAGGGGGCTCATCTACGAGCAGTACTTC. Translation gives CASSYRGLIYEQYF. This chain uses TRBV27 with TRBJ2-7, with 9 nucleotides matching TRBD1. This CDR3 spans 14 amino acids. V lost 4 bases, J lost 3 bases, and 4 bases stayed unmatched. Germline V CDR1 and CDR2: MNHEY, SMNVEV (reference sequence).